This T cell receptor beta chain was found in a study of T cells in localized non-small cell lung cancer (dated by TCRdb to the early 2020s). Looking at the study overall: T cell repertoires of 236 early-stage NSCLC patients were analyzed, with tumors being compared against uninvolved tumor-adjacent lungs. NSCLC patients had a mean age of around 61 years, and more than 120 were male and more than 90 female. The cohort comprised approximately 240 treatment-naïve NSCLC patients with resected, localized lung tumors. The investigation overall reported the following: Multi-region tumor sequencing was not performed, so intratumor heterogeneity could not be excluded. Uninvolved tumor-adjacent lung showed the highest T cell clonality, higher than tumor, which suggests more focused antigenic responses in the adjacent lung. Of the top 100 tumor clones, a median of roughly 60 were detected in paired uninvolved adjacent lung; about 26 were also among that lung's top 100. Longer overall survival was associated with higher blood T cell density, whereas shorter survival was associated with higher adjacent-lung clonality. Since the design was exploratory, TCR variables were selected using unadjusted p-values with no false-discovery rate correction.

Two independent pathologists confirmed that the uninvolved adjacent lung, which was taken at least 2 cm from the tumor margin, was free of atypia. At diagnosis, tumor, uninvolved tumor-adjacent lung and peripheral blood were collected and then preserved as a mix of FFPE and fresh-frozen material. A word on this clone: Its antigen remains undetermined. No quality values exist for individual bases; no much larger clone is one base distant.

TCR beta CDR3 regions were sequenced from DNA using the immunoSEQ Assay. As for the original processing: T cell density was computed as TCR beta template counts normalized to usable DNA estimated by amplifying housekeeping genes. Richness was estimated using the preseqR package, with extrapolation to 400,000 templates for PBMC samples and to 120,000 templates for tissue samples. Clonality was defined by subtracting Pielou's evenness from one. Differential abundance testing on productive amino-acid clonotypes, with a minimum total count of 5 and an alpha of 0.1, was used to identify tissue-enriched TCRs. Repertoire overlap between compartments was quantified with the Jaccard Index and Morisita Overlap Index. GLIPH grouped TCR beta CDR3s together with public tetramer-defined viral CDR3s, and a viral motif had to include at least three viral sequences and show V-gene enrichment. Sourced from immuneACCESS, this table was stored by TCRdb with only in-frame sequences that have V and J called. A share of the clones is absent; for the studies checked, an unresolved V gene accounts for under half, and the remainder has no known explanation. Clone size and V and J calls were adopted from that table, with D and trimming inferred from the DNA. This sample comprises around 900 clones, 29% of them detected only once. Roughly an eighth of the sample is in the top ten clones.

Inclusive of the bounding cysteine and phenylalanine, the CDR3 is 14 residues long. The retained sequence is limited to the CDR3, 42 bases, with the frame set at the first base. The germline V gene encodes CDR1 KGHSH and CDR2 LQKENI. V is shortened by 3 bases, J by 8 bases, and the region joining them spans 16 bases. The V gene is TRBV18 and the J gene is TRBJ1-2; the D segment cannot be called with confidence. Sequenced here: normal lung tissue next to the tumor, sampled before any cancer treatment. The receptor comes from a woman aged 35 to 75 with stage I squamous cell lung carcinoma. The CDR3 amino acid sequence is: CASSPGLGLGGYTF. Read as DNA, the sequence is TGTGCCAGCTCACCGGGCCTCGGTTTGGGAGGCTACACCTTC. The entire variable domain, with the stretches around the CDR3 drawn from the reference TRBV18 and TRBJ1-2 proteins, is NAGVMQNPRHLVRRRGQEARLRCSPMKGHSHVYWYRQLPEEGLKFMVYLQKENIIDESGMPKERFSAEFPKEGPSILRIQQVVRGDSAAYFCASSPGLGLGGYTFGSGTRLTVV.